This TCR beta chain was observed in a study of blood T cell repertoires in COVID-19. Looking at the study overall: Researchers got acute and convalescent COVID-19 samples from the United States, Italy and Spain.

CDR1 SGHTA and CDR2 FQGNSA come from the germline V gene. The CDR3 spans 17 residues. J gave up 7 bases and V 3 bases, and 13 bases lay outside the gene matches. Repertoires were generated with immunoSEQ multiplex PCR, while TCRdb's copy carries only in-frame clones and drops some. The sample lists 99,000 or so clones; about four fifths were seen once. This sequence was found in a woman of 80 years or more with acute or convalescent COVID-19. The source material was peripheral blood. The chain recombines TRBV7-2 with TRBJ2-2; 8 nucleotides agree with TRBD1. CDR3 sequence reads: CASSFRQGQGSIGELFF. DNA for the CDR3: TGTGCCAGCAGCTTTAGACAAGGACAGGGAAGTATCGGGGAGCTGTTTTTT.